The clone carrying this T cell receptor (beta chain) has more than one count but fewer than ten. Antigen: not known. RNA transcripts gave rise to amplified TCR beta CDR3 regions. HTBI primers were used for first-round RT-PCR of the TCR CDR3. TCRdb re-analysed the multiplex PCR reads in MiXCR, keeping a single row per CDR3 protein. Altogether over 500,000 distinct CDR3 sequences are present, 12% to 15% being singletons, with the ten largest covering around 14%. This record belongs to a study of T cells in Graves' hyperthyroidism and ophthalmopathy. The study's findings and limits: Progression to ophthalmopathy was predicted a median of 6.5 months early.

The V gene's germline CDR1 is SGDLS and CDR2 YYNGEE. Trimming cost V 4 bases and J 7 bases, with 15 bases left between them. CDR3 length: 13 amino acids. The chain joins TRBV9 to TRBJ2-7; TRBD1 is a possible D gene (5 bases). The sequencing input was blood. This clonotype was obtained from a woman aged 40 to 50 with Graves' hyperthyroidism. The CDR3, as DNA: TGTGCCAGCAGCTTCGGACAAACCGAGGAGCAGTACTTC. Residues: CASSFGQTEEQYF. Full variable domain (rest looked up from reference TRBV9 and TRBJ2-7): DSGVTQTPKHLITATGQRVTLRCSPRSGDLSVYWYQQSLDQGLQFLIQYYNGEERAKGNILERFSAQQFPDLHSELNLSSLELGDSALYFCASSFGQTEEQYFGPGTRLTVT.